This T cell receptor (beta chain) was identified in a study of T cells in Graves' hyperthyroidism and ophthalmopathy. Background on the study: Peripheral blood sampling occurred at initial diagnosis, before any treatment. Notes on the study in general: Most clonotypes expanded in thyroid above 0.001 were likewise present in blood.

RNA transcripts served as the template for amplifying TCR beta CDR3 regions. Primed by the HTBI set, a first-round RT-PCR was run on the TCR CDR3. TCRdb reprocessed the multiplex PCR reads via MiXCR and lists one record per CDR3 protein. The sample shows approximately 370,000 distinct CDR3 sequences, about 15% of them seen only once. Details on this clonotype: Its target is unknown.

The study excluded patients with uncontrolled infection, other autoimmune disease, pregnancy or lactation. Trimming stripped 2 bases from V and 0 bases from J, with 15 bases between. The germline V gene encodes CDR1 SGHNT and CDR2 YYREEE (reference sequence). This CDR3 contains 18 residues. The chain combines TRBV5-4 with TRBJ2-6; D gene uncertain. Sequences were obtained from blood. This clonotype was sampled from a woman aged 25 to 45 with Graves' hyperthyroidism. CDR3 sequence reads: CASSFSAFYGSGANVLTF. Written as DNA, the CDR3 is TGTGCCAGCAGCTTTTCGGCATTCTATGGCTCTGGGGCCAACGTCCTGACTTTC.